This T cell receptor beta chain is from a study of shared T cell receptors in the human thymus. With V trimmed by 5 bases and J by 8 bases, 15 bases remained unmatched. The germline V gene encodes CDR1 MDHEN and CDR2 SYDVKM. The CDR3 sequence is 16 residues long. Sequenced by immunoSEQ multiplex PCR; TCRdb stores in-frame clones only, minus some. The table has hundreds of thousands of clones, about 87% seen once; the top ten hold 0.0094%. The sample was also linked to a second study, of human thymus T cells. That paper states: Corrective heart surgery yielded the resections from which the thymus tissue came. Related research reported highly overlapping thymic repertoires among unrelated individuals.

The chain couples TRBV28 to TRBJ1-2, with 9 bases that match TRBD1. The source of this sequence is a boy in the first two years of life with a congenital heart defect. The sample comprised thymocytes. DNA of the CDR3: TGTGCCAGCAGTCGGGGACAGGGAAGAGAGGTACGGGGCTACACCTTC. This codes for CASSRGQGREVRGYTF.